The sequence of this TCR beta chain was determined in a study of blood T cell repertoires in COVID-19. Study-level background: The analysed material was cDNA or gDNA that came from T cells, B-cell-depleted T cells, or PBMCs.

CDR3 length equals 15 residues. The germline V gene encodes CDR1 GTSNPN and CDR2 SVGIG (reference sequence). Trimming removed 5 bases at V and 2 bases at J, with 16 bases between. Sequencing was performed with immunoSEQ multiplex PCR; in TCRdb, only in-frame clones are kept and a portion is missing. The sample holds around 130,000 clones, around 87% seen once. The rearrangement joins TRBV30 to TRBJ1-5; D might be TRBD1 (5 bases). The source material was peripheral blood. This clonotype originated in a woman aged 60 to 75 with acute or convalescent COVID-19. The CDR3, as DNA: TGTGCCTGGGGAGCAGGGTCGATTGGCAATCAGCCCCAGCATTTT. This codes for CAWGAGSIGNQPQHF.